These 11 T cell receptor beta chains were all obtained from the same sample, sequenced in a study of PD-1 blockade in classical Hodgkin lymphoma. Relapse was seen in all patients after autologous stem cell transplantation, and brentuximab vedotin exposure was variable. Clones were sequenced by immunoSEQ multiplex PCR, and TCRdb holds only the in-frame ones, with some missing. The repertoire holds about 10,000 clones, with roughly 76% as singletons. This specimen was peripheral blood mononuclear cells (PBMCs), taken at baseline. These receptors came from a human donor with classical Hodgkin lymphoma.

The chain recombines TRBV28 with TRBJ1-2; D gene ambiguous. The CDR3 is made up of 12 amino acids. V was shortened by 10 bases and J by 4 bases, with 13 bases between the two germline ends. Germline CDR1 MDHEN, CDR2 SYDVKM. The CDR3 sequence is CAIRRPSYGYTF. CDR3 DNA sequence: TGTGCCATACGCCGACCTTCCTATGGCTACACCTTC.

The chain is built from TRBV19 and TRBJ2-1; the match to TRBD1 covers 9 bases. With V trimmed by 3 bases and J by 5 bases, 8 bases remained unmatched. The germline gives CDR1 LNHDA, CDR2 SQIVND (reference sequence). This CDR3 has 16 amino acids. Here the CDR3 reads CASSIGNRGQNNEQFF. CDR3 DNA sequence: TGTGCCAGTAGTATCGGCAACAGGGGGCAAAACAATGAGCAGTTCTTC.

The chain is built from TRBV4-2 and TRBJ1-6; the D is unclear. CDR1 is LGHNA, CDR2 YNFKEQ, per germline. The CDR3 contains 14 residues. V was pared by 4 bases and J by 6 bases, with 10 bases between. CDR3 nucleotide sequence: TGTGCCAGCAGCCCACGGATGGCTAATTCACCCCTCCACTTT. Translated, it gives CASSPRMANSPLHF.

The chain joins TRBV10-3 to TRBJ2-3, with no clear D. The CDR3 consists of 13 residues. Germline-derived CDR1 and CDR2 are ENHRY and SYGVKD. V was shortened by 8 bases and J by 2 bases, with 11 bases between the two germline ends. CDR3 in amino acids: CAILSGLTDTQYF. In DNA, the CDR3 is TGTGCCATCTTGTCAGGTCTCACAGATACGCAGTATTTT.

This clone was recorded a few times. The rearrangement joins TRBV5-5 to TRBJ2-1, with 7 bases matching TRBD1. This CDR3 has 15 amino acids. Germline CDR1 SGHKS, CDR2 YYEKEE (reference sequence). V gave up 0 bases and J gave up 7 bases; unmatched junction bases: 7. CDR3 region: CASSLAQGLRNEQFF. CDR3 DNA: TGTGCCAGCAGCTTGGCACAGGGGTTACGGAATGAGCAGTTCTTC.

The gene calls are TRBV9 and TRBJ2-7; no definite D call. The CDR3 is 17 amino acids. Germline lookup yields CDR1 SGDLS and CDR2 YYNGEE. V lost 1 base to trimming and J lost 2 bases, with 19 bases between them. CDR3 in amino acids: CASSVSSDSYLPYEQYF. As DNA, the CDR3 is TGTGCCAGCAGCGTATCATCTGACTCATACCTTCCCTACGAGCAGTACTTC.

The J gene is TRBJ2-2, the V gene TRBV7-8; TRBD1 matches at 7 bases. This CDR3 contains 16 residues. Per germline, CDR1 SGHVS and CDR2 FQNEAQ. V shed 5 bases, J shed 5 bases, and the junction held 11 bases outside the gene matches. The CDR3 nucleotides are TGTGCCAGCAGCATAAAGACAGGGTTTGGAACCGGGGAGCTGTTTTTT. Its translation is CASSIKTGFGTGELFF.

The chain joins TRBV29-1 to TRBJ1-2; D perhaps matches TRBD1 (5 bases). The length of the CDR3 is 13 residues. The V gene lost 3 bases and the J gene lost 6 bases, with 14 bases spanning the gap. The germline V gene encodes CDR1 SQVTM and CDR2 ANQGSEA. CDR3 sequence: CSVDRTLAHGYTF. The CDR3, as DNA: TGCAGCGTTGACAGGACACTGGCTCATGGCTACACCTTC.

The CDR3, as DNA: TGTGCCAGTAGTATAGGACGAGGGTTATCCAATCAGCCCCAGCATTTT. Protein product: CASSIGRGLSNQPQHF. V usage is TRBV19 and J usage is TRBJ1-5; no firm D call. The CDR3 length is 16 residues. CDR1 LNHDA and CDR2 SQIVND come from the germline V gene (reference sequence). Trimming shortened V by 1 base and J by 3 bases, and 13 bases separated the two germline ends.

The chain recombines TRBV7-2 with TRBJ2-3; 11 bases are a match to TRBD1. V lost 5 bases and J lost 4; bases outside the gene matches: 8. The CDR3 has 16 residues. Per the germline V gene, CDR1 is SGHTA and CDR2 is FQGNSA. The CDR3 loop is CASSRLSGQGADTQYF. For the CDR3, the DNA is TGTGCCAGCAGCAGATTATCGGGACAGGGGGCAGATACGCAGTATTTT.

This clone was seen once. The chain has TRBV29-1 and TRBJ1-1; D is ambiguous. V was trimmed by 2 bases and J by 8 bases, leaving 15 bases between them. The CDR3 is 13 amino acids. The germline CDR1 and CDR2 sequences are SQVTM and ANQGSEA. The CDR3 sequence: CSVESSGGREAFF. DNA for the CDR3: TGCAGCGTTGAATCTTCTGGCGGCAGAGAAGCTTTCTTT.